This record looks at one T cell receptor (beta chain) sequence and its context. Its antigen is still unknown. This sample was included in a study of cytomegalovirus exposure and HLA in healthy donors. Use of 60 Vbeta and 13 Jbeta primers characterized the PCR. Assay used: immunoSEQ multiplex PCR; TCRdb lists only in-frame clones, some missing. The sample records roughly 150,000 clones, around 72% being singletons. Overall study results and limits: Earlier findings revealed that most TCR beta V segments proved productive either about 87% or about 30% of the time.

This CDR3 spans 15 amino acids. V lost 5 bases, J lost 4 bases, and 6 bases stayed unmatched. CDR1 is SEHNR and CDR2 is FQNEAQ in the germline V gene (reference sequence). V usage is TRBV7-9 and J usage is TRBJ2-1; 9 nucleotides agree with TRBD2. The sample taken for sequencing was PBMCs. This receptor was identified in a man between 40 and 49 years old in good health and CMV-seronegative. CDR3 bases: TGTGCCAGCAGCCCCGCCGCGGGAGGGTACAATGAGCAGTTCTTC. Translated: CASSPAAGGYNEQFF.